This TCR beta chain was obtained from a study of blood T cells in healthy people across ages. Whole-study findings and limits: Compared with aged donors, long-lived donors showed fewer expanded clones, suggesting selection. Older individuals had lower TCR beta diversity per million T cells (the decline was roughly linear).

The authors ran a second PCR of about 7 to 11 cycles using a sample-barcoded 5' primer and a J-beta primer mix. TCRdb processed the 5' RACE reads anew with MiXCR; each CDR3 protein has one entry. The sample carries about 1 million distinct CDR3 sequences, around 27% recorded once. The CDR3 length is 14 residues. The V and J ends lost 5 bases and 1 base respectively, with 14 bases between them. Germline CDR1 DFQATT, CDR2 SNEGSKA (reference sequence). This clonotype was observed a handful of times. Its antigen remains unidentified. The same sample was also used in a study of T cells of mothers and their children. In that study: Each mother yielded more than 9 million TCR beta CDR3 reads. Each child yielded around 2.9 million reads. The authors identified no persistent microchimeric T cell clones.

The gene calls are TRBV20-1 and TRBJ1-1; D might be TRBD1 (6 bases). The clonotype comes from a girl aged 2 to 9 in good health. Material: blood. CDR3 DNA: TGCAGTGCTGCCTTAGGGGGGACGAACACTGAAGCTTTCTTT. Translating it yields CSAALGGTNTEAFF.